These 9 T cell receptor beta chains came from one sample sequenced in a study of beta chain features in type 1 diabetes. The investigators reverse transcribed all of the isolated RNA, so they sequenced expressed TCRB transcripts. Sequencing used immunoSEQ multiplex PCR; TCRdb keeps in-frame clones, though not all of them. The sample records over 500,000 clones, roughly a sixth being singletons. Sequencing was carried out using naive CD4+ T cells from blood. Receptors were obtained from a man aged 18 to 29 in good health.

The chain has TRBV15 and TRBJ1-5; the D is unclear. Trimming cost V 0 bases and J 6 bases, with 6 bases left between them. Looked up from germline, CDR1 is LNHNV and CDR2 is YYDKDF (reference sequence). The CDR3 has 13 amino acids. The CDR3 loop is CATSREAPQPQHF. The CDR3 DNA reads as TGTGCCACCAGCAGAGAAGCCCCTCAGCCCCAGCATTTT.

The V and J genes are TRBV29-1 and TRBJ2-7; D is ambiguous. Between the trimmed V and J ends, which lost 2 bases and 6 bases, there was a span of 20 bases. This CDR3 has 15 amino acids. Germline V CDR1 and CDR2: SQVTM, ANQGSEA. CDR3 sequence reads: CSVEHPLALGSEQYF. CDR3 nucleotide sequence: TGCAGCGTTGAACACCCCCTGGCCCTCGGGTCCGAGCAGTACTTC.

This clone was found a few times. This chain joins TRBV29-1 and TRBJ1-4; 9 bases agree with TRBD1. The germline gives CDR1 SQVTM, CDR2 ANQGSEA. J lost 1 base, V lost 6 bases, and 3 bases had no gene match. The CDR3 is made up of 14 amino acids. The CDR3 DNA reads TGCAGCGTAGGGGACAGGGTAACTAATGAAAAACTGTTTTTT. Translated, it gives CSVGDRVTNEKLFF.

This clone was observed a few times. The V gene is TRBV28, the J gene TRBJ1-1; 7 bases agree with TRBD1. In germline, CDR1 is MDHEN, CDR2 SYDVKM. The V segment lost 6 bases and the J segment 4 bases; nucleotides outside the gene matches: 20. This CDR3 contains 18 residues. The CDR3 is CASSPLWREHRGPTEAFF. The CDR3 DNA follows: TGTGCCAGCAGCCCATTATGGAGGGAGCACAGGGGTCCCACTGAAGCTTTCTTT.

This clone was detected a few times. V and J are TRBV7-3 and TRBJ2-3; D is unclear. V lost 2 bases and J lost 0, with 15 bases in between. The V gene's germline CDR1 is SGHTA and CDR2 FQGTGA. CDR3 length equals 17 residues. As DNA, the CDR3 is TGTGCCAGCAGCTTAGGTAGTGCTAAAACTAGCACAGATACGCAGTATTTT. This codes for CASSLGSAKTSTDTQYF.

The chain has TRBV5-4 and TRBJ2-5; unclear D gene. The CDR3 loop spans 11 amino acids. The germline gives CDR1 SGHNT, CDR2 YYREEE (reference sequence). Trimming removed 1 base from V and 5 bases from J, with 3 bases in between. The CDR3 sequence is CASSLSETQYF. The CDR3 nucleotides are TGTGCCAGCAGCTTGTCGGAGACCCAGTACTTC.

The chain recombines TRBV30 with TRBJ1-2; D uncertain. The V gene's germline CDR1 is GTSNPN and CDR2 SVGIG (reference sequence). V shed 5 bases and J shed 4 bases, with 14 bases lying between them. This CDR3 contains 13 residues. The CDR3 reads CAWEDRILYGYTF. For the CDR3, the DNA is TGTGCCTGGGAGGACCGAATCCTCTATGGCTACACCTTC.

The chain recombines TRBV6-4 with TRBJ2-7, with D perhaps matching TRBD2 (5 bases). The CDR3 consists of 13 residues. The V end lost 3 bases, the J end lost 6 bases, and 12 bases lay between the germline ends. Germline V lookup: CDR1 MRHNA, CDR2 SNTAGT. The CDR3 sequence: CASSEYGMSEQYF. As DNA, the CDR3 is TGTGCCAGCAGTGAGTACGGGATGAGCGAGCAGTACTTC.

In this sample, this clone turned up a few times. The V and J genes are TRBV4-3 and TRBJ2-7; perhaps TRBD2 as D (6 bases). Germline-derived CDR1 and CDR2 are LGHNA and YSLEER. Trimming took 4 bases from V and 1 from J, leaving 20 bases between them. This CDR3 comprises 17 residues. CDR3 nucleotides: TGCGCCAGCAGCCCCCGGGGCGGGGCAGGGAGTTCCTACGAGCAGTACTTC. Encoded protein: CASSPRGGAGSSYEQYF.